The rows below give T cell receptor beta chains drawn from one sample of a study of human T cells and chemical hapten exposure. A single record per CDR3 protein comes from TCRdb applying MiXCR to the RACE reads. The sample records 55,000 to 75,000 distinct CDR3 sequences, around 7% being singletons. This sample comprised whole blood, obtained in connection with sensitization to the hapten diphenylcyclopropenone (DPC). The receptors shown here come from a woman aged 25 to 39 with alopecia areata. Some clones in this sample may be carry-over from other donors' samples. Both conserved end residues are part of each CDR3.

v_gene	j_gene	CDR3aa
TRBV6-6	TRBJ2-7	CASRPTGAVYEQYF
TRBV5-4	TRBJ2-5	CASSLIDREETQYF
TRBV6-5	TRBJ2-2	CASSYGGAGELFF
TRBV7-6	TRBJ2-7	CASSDRTSRSYEQYF
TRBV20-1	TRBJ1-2	CSARGDSRGDYGYTF
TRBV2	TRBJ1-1	CASRPTLQGYTEAFF
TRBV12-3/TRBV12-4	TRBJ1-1	CASSWTGLNTEAFF
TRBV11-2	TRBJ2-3	CASSLGYLWAF
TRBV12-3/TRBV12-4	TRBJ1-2	CASSITRDSYGYTF
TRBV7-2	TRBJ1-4	CASSLGGQNNEKLFF
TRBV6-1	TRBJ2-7	CASSERGGSYEQYF
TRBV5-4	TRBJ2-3	CASSRKWGTLSTDTQYF
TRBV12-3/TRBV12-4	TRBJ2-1	CASQMGQGVNEQFF
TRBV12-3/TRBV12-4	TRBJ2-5	CASRAPWGEQETQYF
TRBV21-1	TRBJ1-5	CARTGGMGVQPQHF
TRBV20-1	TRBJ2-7	CSARASGGEPYEQYF
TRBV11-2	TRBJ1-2	CASSLDPQVNYGYTF
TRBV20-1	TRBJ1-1	CSAGPMGGGTEAFF
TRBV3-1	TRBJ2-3	CASSGGTYLEQYF
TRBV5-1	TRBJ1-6	CASSLRQDNSPLHF
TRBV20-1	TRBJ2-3	CSASPLLREQKTDTQYF
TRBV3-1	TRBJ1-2	CASSQVGGADYGYTF
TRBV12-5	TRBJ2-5	CASGPRVETQYF
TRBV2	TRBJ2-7	CASSDWGREQYF
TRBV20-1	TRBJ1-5	CSATGGNQPQHF
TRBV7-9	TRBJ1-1	CASSAEAEAFF
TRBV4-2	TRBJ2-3	CASSQVRDRPPYF
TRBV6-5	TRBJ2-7	CASSPGQGITHF
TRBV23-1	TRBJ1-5	CASSPLDGGRNQPQHF
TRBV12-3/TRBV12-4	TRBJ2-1	CAGSLLAGGGGEQFF
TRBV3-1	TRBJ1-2	CASSPTGAPYYGYTF
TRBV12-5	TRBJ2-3	CASGERGGSSPRDTQYF
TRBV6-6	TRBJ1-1	CASRIQGAEAFF
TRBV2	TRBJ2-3	CASVYREDTQYF
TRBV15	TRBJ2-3	CATSRVPSTGEMADTQYF
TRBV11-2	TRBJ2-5	CASSLRLVGFQETQYF
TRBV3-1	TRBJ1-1	CASSPYLSWGNTEAFF
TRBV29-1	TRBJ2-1	CSVGEAGGDYNEQFF
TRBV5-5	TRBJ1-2	CASSLVPTGENYGYTF
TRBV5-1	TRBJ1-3	CASSLSSGNTIYF
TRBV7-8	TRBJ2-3	CASSLAYGRPIPSTDTQYF
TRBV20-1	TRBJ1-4	CSARTGLGEKLFF
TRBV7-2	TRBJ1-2	CASSLWASNYGYTF
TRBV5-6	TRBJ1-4	CASRSMDRVGKLFF
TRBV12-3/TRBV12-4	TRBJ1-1	CASSLNTNTEAFF
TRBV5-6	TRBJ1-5	CASSFSSGGRFKPQHF